This TCR beta chain comes out of a study of cytomegalovirus exposure and HLA in healthy donors. Whole-study findings and limits: Earlier results showed most TCR beta V segments being productive about 90% or about 30% of the time. Several V segments, TRBV6-2 and TRBV6-3 among them, could not be told apart and were dropped.

The germline CDR1 and CDR2 sequences are SGHDN and FVKESK. Trimming took 0 bases from V and 7 from J; bases not matched to a gene: 12. This CDR3 has 18 residues. Regarding this clone: Its cognate antigen is unknown. This same CDR3 is encoded by further DNA sequences in the sample.

A multiplex PCR was run with 60 Vbeta primers and 13 Jbeta primers. Authors' methods: In a later analysis, 8.5 million to 14 million of approximately 80 million unique beta chains occurred in at least two donors. TCRdb keeps only in-frame clones here, not all; method: immunoSEQ multiplex PCR. That table gives V, J and clone size, and the DNA gave D and trimming. The sample has over 150,000 clones; roughly 81% are singletons. Sample: PBMCs. The clonotype comes from a woman between 45 and 65 years old in good health and CMV-seronegative. The chain uses TRBV14 and TRBJ2-5; 12 positions agree with TRBD2. CDR3 DNA: TGTGCCAGCAGCCAAGACATACTAGCGGGAGGTCGAAGGGGGACCCAGTACTTC. Amino acid sequence: CASSQDILAGGRRGTQYF.